This T cell receptor beta chain was sequenced in a study of response to subunit inactivated influenza vaccine. General study results and limits: That few new T cells are recruited by each seasonal influenza vaccination was the authors' suggestion.

A single record per CDR3 protein comes from TCRdb applying MiXCR to the RT-PCR reads. The data hold more than 400,000 distinct CDR3 sequences, with 9.5% to 12% observed a single time. This clonotype was seen repeatedly, ten times or more. Its antigen remains unidentified. At one of its ends the junction is not consistent with the germline gene, which may arise from a read error. Per germline, CDR1 SGHRS and CDR2 YFSETQ. The CDR3 runs to 15 residues. Here the sequenced sample was PBMCs from blood, taken around seven weeks after vaccination. This receptor was identified in a man aged 45 to 65 who received an inactivated influenza vaccine. The V call is TRBV5-1, the J call TRBJ2-2; 9 nucleotides agree with TRBD1. This chain's CDR3 is CASSRGQGNTGELFF. The DNA of the CDR3 is TGTGCCAGCAGCCGGGGACAGGGGAACACCGGGGAGCTGTTTTTT.